This T cell receptor (beta chain) comes out of a study of cytomegalovirus exposure and HLA in healthy donors. PCR used 60 Vbeta primers and 13 Jbeta primers. Libraries were prepared by immunoSEQ multiplex PCR; TCRdb keeps only in-frame clonotypes and omits some of them. The sample has around 180,000 clones, approximately 80% seen once. The CDR3 runs 14 residues. Germline values: CDR1 SEHNR, CDR2 FQNEAQ (reference sequence). Trimming stripped 4 bases from V and 0 bases from J, with 9 bases between. This sequence joins TRBV7-9 and TRBJ2-5; tentatively, D is TRBD2 (6 bases). The sequence derives from a male donor in good health and CMV-seronegative. The sequenced sample was PBMCs. CDR3 protein: CASSSGEYQETQYF. The CDR3 region has the DNA TGTGCCAGCAGCTCGGGAGAGTACCAAGAGACCCAGTACTTC.